This T cell receptor (beta chain) appears in the sequencing data of a study of cytomegalovirus exposure and HLA in healthy donors. As to this clone: Its specificity is unknown. Additional DNA sequences in this sample encode the identical CDR3.

Vbeta (60) and Jbeta (13) primers were used in the PCR. Sequencing used immunoSEQ multiplex PCR; TCRdb keeps in-frame clones, though not all of them. The sample yields 100,000 to 150,000 clones, roughly 80% seen once. Study-wide points: Fewer N-insertions than the roughly 630-donor mean were reportedly shown by an Asian-associated ancestry cluster in a later analysis.

Specimen: PBMCs. The TCR sequence derives from a female donor in good health and CMV-seropositive.

The CDR3 sequence is CAFGRQGTEAFF. Here the CDR3 DNA reads TGTGCCTTTGGGCGGCAGGGGACTGAAGCTTTCTTT. V and J are TRBV30 and TRBJ1-1; tentatively, D is TRBD1 (6 bases). The ends were cut back, 7 bases at V and 5 bases at J, with 14 bases in the middle. The germline V gene has CDR1 GTSNPN and CDR2 SVGIG (reference sequence). The CDR3 has 12 residues.